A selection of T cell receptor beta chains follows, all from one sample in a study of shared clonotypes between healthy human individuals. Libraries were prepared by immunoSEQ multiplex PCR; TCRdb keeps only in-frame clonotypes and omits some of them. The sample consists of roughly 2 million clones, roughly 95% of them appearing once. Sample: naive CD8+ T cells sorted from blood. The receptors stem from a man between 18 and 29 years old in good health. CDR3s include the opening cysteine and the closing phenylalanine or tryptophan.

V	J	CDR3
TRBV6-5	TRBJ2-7	CASSYSASGTFYEQYF
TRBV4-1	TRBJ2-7	CASSHPGGGAKYEQYF
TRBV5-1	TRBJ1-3	CASSLAGGVGNTIYF
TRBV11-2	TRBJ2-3	CASSLVMSDTQYF
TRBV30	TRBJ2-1	CAWSGLTDYNEQFF
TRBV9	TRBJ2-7	CASSAREYPYEQYF
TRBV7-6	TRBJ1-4	CASSAGTGEATNEKLFF
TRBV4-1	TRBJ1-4	CASSRDPNEKLFF
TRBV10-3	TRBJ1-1	CAISESRGRWAFF
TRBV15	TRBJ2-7	CATSWGQGSYEQYF